The source of this T cell receptor (beta chain) is a study of somatic mutations in cytotoxic T cells in rheumatoid arthritis. Findings of the study overall: Neither rheumatoid arthritis patients nor age-matched healthy controls had significantly different CD8+ T-cell clonality from the other group.

This clone was counted only a few times. Antigen unknown. Generated by immunoSEQ multiplex PCR, the TCRdb table keeps only in-frame clones and is missing some. The table lists about 7,000 clones, 65% to 85% of them singletons, with 15% to 18% in the top ten. The clonotype originates from an adult with rheumatoid arthritis. Sequenced: CD8+ T cells sorted from blood.

CDR3: CASSPGTGSQPQHF. DNA for the CDR3: TGTGCCAGCAGCCCCGGGACAGGGAGTCAGCCCCAGCATTTT. The genes are TRBV9 and TRBJ1-5, with TRBD1 identical over 9 bases. J was trimmed by 6 bases and V by 4 bases; bases with no gene match: 5. Germline loops: CDR1 SGDLS, CDR2 YYNGEE. The CDR3 has 14 amino acids.